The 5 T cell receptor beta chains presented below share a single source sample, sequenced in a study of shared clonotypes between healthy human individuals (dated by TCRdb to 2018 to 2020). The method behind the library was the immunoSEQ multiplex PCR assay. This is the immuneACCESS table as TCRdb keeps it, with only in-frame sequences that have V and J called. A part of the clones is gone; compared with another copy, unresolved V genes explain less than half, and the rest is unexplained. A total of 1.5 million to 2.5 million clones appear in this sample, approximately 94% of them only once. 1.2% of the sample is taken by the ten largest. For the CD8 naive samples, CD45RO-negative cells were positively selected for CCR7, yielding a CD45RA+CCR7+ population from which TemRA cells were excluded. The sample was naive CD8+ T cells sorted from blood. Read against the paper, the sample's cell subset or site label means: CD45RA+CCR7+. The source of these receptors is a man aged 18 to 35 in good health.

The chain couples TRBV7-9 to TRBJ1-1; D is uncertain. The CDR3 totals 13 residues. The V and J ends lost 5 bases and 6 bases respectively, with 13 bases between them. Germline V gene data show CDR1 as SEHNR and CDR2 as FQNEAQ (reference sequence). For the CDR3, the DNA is TGTGCCAGCAGCCCCCCGGTTAAATCTGAAGCTTTCTTT. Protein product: CASSPPVKSEAFF.

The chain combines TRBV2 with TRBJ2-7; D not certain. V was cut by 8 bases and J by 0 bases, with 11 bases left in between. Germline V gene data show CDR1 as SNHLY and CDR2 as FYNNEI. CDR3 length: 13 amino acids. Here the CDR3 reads CASLTISSYEQYF. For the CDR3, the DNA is TGTGCCAGCCTTACGATAAGCTCCTACGAGCAGTACTTC.

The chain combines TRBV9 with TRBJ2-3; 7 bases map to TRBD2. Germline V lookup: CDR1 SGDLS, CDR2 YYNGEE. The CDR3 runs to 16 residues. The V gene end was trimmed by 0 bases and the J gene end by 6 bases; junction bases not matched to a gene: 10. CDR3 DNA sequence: TGTGCCAGCAGCGTAGAGATGCGGGAGCCCAGGGATACGCAGTATTTT. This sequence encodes CASSVEMREPRDTQYF.

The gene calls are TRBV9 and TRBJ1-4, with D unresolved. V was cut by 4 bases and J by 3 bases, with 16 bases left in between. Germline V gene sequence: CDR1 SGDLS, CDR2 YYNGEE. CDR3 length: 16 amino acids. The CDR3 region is CASSLTGYPSNEKLFF. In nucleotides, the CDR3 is TGTGCCAGCAGCCTTACGGGGTATCCCTCTAATGAAAAACTGTTTTTT.

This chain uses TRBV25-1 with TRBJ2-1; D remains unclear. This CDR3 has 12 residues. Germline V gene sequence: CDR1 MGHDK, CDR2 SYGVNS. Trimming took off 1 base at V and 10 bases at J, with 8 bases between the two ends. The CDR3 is CASSELVGEQFF. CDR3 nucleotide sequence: TGTGCCAGCAGTGAATTAGTGGGGGAGCAGTTCTTC.